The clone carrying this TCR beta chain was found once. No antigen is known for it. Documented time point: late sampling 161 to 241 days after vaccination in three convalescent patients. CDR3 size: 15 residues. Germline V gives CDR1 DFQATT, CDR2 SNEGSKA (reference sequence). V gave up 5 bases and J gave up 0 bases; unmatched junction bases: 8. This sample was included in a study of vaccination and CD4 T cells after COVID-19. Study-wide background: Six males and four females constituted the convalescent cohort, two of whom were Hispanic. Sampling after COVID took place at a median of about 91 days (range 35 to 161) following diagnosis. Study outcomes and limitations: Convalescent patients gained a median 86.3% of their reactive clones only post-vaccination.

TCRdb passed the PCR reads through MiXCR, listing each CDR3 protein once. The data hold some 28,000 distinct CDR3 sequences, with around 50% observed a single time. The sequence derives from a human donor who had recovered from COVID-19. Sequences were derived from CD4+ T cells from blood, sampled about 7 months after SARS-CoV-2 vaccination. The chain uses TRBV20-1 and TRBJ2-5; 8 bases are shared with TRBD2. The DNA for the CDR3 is TGCAGTGCTCGGGAGGGCACGGGCTACCAAGAGACCCAGTACTTC. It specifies CSAREGTGYQETQYF.